The next 17 T cell receptor beta chains were all read from a single sample in a study of T cells in localized non-small cell lung cancer. The data were produced by immunoSEQ multiplex PCR, yet TCRdb's version contains in-frame clones alone and is incomplete. The sample has roughly 8,000 clones, 92% seen once. Specimen: peripheral blood mononuclear cells, collected before any cancer treatment. These receptors were taken from a male donor at least 60 years old with stage II lung adenocarcinoma.

The rearrangement joins TRBV7-8 to TRBJ1-5; unclear D gene. Germline V CDR1 and CDR2: SGHVS, FQNEAQ. V was cut by 4 bases and J by 6 bases, with 19 bases left in between. The CDR3 is made up of 16 amino acids. Here the CDR3 DNA reads TGTGCCAGCAGCTACCAAACGTGGAGGGAAAGTCAGCCCCAGCATTTT. Its translation: CASSYQTWRESQPQHF.

The J gene is TRBJ1-2, the V gene TRBV7-6; D perhaps matches TRBD1 (6 bases). The V end was cut by 4 bases, the J end by 3 bases, with 9 bases between. The CDR3 runs 13 residues. Germline V gene sequence: CDR1 SGHVS, CDR2 FNYEAQ. The CDR3 spells CASSSGDHYGYTF. In nucleotides, the CDR3 is TGTGCCAGCAGCTCAGGGGACCACTATGGCTACACCTTC.

The chain uses TRBV27 and TRBJ1-1; D may be TRBD1 (6 bases). Germline lookup yields CDR1 MNHEY and CDR2 SMNVEV (reference sequence). V was trimmed by 6 bases and J by 9 bases, leaving 14 bases between them. CDR3 size: 12 residues. CDR3 region: CASSLEGQKAFF. For the CDR3, the DNA is TGTGCCAGCAGCCTTGAGGGACAAAAAGCTTTCTTT.

This chain connects TRBV5-1 to TRBJ1-1, with unresolved D. Looked up from germline, CDR1 is SGHRS and CDR2 is YFSETQ. Trimming removed 3 bases at V and 4 bases at J, with 13 bases between. This CDR3 is 14 amino acids long. The CDR3 protein is CASSSPLAGTEAFF. CDR3 in DNA: TGCGCCAGCAGCTCGCCGTTGGCTGGCACTGAAGCTTTCTTT.

The CDR3 region is CASTVTGGNYGYTF. The CDR3 DNA reads TGTGCCAGCACCGTAACAGGAGGGAACTATGGCTACACCTTC. V usage is TRBV7-9 and J usage is TRBJ1-2; perhaps TRBD1 as D (5 bases). Trimming took off 7 bases at V and 2 bases at J, with 14 bases between the two ends. CDR1 SEHNR and CDR2 FQNEAQ come from the germline V gene (reference sequence). This CDR3 is 14 amino acids long.

The chain has TRBV19 and TRBJ1-1; D is ambiguous. There are 14 residues in the CDR3. Trimming left V 6 bases short and J 0 bases short, with 11 bases between. Germline V gives CDR1 LNHDA, CDR2 SQIVND (reference sequence). The CDR3 DNA is TGTGCCAGTAGCGGAGGGCTTATGAACACTGAAGCTTTCTTT. Amino acid sequence: CASSGGLMNTEAFF.

The chain employs TRBV7-8 and TRBJ1-3; no reliable D call. This CDR3 region has 19 residues. Deletions cut 1 base from V and 1 base from J, with 20 bases between. Germline CDR1 and CDR2: SGHVS and FQNEAQ. This CDR3 is CASSLDLNIGRSSGNTIYF. The CDR3 region has the DNA TGTGCCAGCAGCTTAGACCTGAATATAGGCAGGTCTTCTGGAAACACCATATATTTT.

This sequence joins TRBV11-3 and TRBJ2-3; TRBD2 agrees at 13 bases. The V and J ends lost 5 bases and 9 bases, in that order; junction bases with no gene match: 11. Per germline, CDR1 SGHNT and CDR2 YENEEA. This CDR3 comprises 16 residues. CDR3 in amino acids: CASSTGTSGAAITQYF. The CDR3 nucleotides read TGTGCCAGCAGCACCGGGACTAGCGGGGCTGCCATAACGCAGTATTTT.

This rearrangement joins TRBV18 to TRBJ1-6; 8 positions match TRBD1. The CDR3 contains 14 residues. From germline, CDR1 is KGHSH and CDR2 LQKENI. The ends lost 4 bases at V and 8 bases at J; junction bases unmatched: 4. The CDR3 loop reads CASSQQGDYSPLHF. In nucleotides, the CDR3 is TGTGCCAGCTCACAACAGGGGGACTATTCACCCCTCCACTTT.

The chain is built from TRBV7-9 and TRBJ1-1; TRBD1 might be the D (6 bases). V shed 6 bases and J shed 3 bases, with 11 bases lying between them. The CDR3 is 13 residues long. Germline lookup yields CDR1 SEHNR and CDR2 FQNEAQ (reference sequence). As DNA, the CDR3 is TGTGCCAGCAGGTCAGGGGTGGACACTGAAGCTTTCTTT. Protein sequence: CASRSGVDTEAFF.

This chain links TRBV5-6 with TRBJ2-7; TRBD2 might be the D (6 bases). Germline CDR1 and CDR2: SGHDT and YYEEEE. With 1 base removed from V and 7 bases from J, the gap between germline ends came to 15 bases. There are 14 residues in the CDR3. The CDR3 region is CASSLFRGAGEQYF. The CDR3, as DNA: TGTGCCAGCAGCTTGTTTAGGGGCGCGGGGGAGCAGTACTTC.

The chain carries TRBV7-2 and TRBJ1-5; 7 nucleotides match TRBD1. Trimming at V came to 6 bases and at J to 4 bases, leaving 9 bases not matched to a gene. Germline loops: CDR1 SGHTA, CDR2 FQGNSA. The CDR3 totals 15 residues. CDR3 amino acids: CASSQFGQVNQPQHF. CDR3 in DNA: TGTGCCAGCAGTCAATTTGGACAGGTTAATCAGCCCCAGCATTTT.

The chain employs TRBV20-1 and TRBJ1-1; no clear D. V lost 3 bases, J lost 0 bases, and 2 bases lay in between. Germline V lookup: CDR1 DFQATT, CDR2 SNEGSKA (reference sequence). The CDR3 loop spans 11 amino acids. The CDR3 region is CSASMNTEAFF. Written as DNA, the CDR3 is TGCAGTGCTAGCATGAACACTGAAGCTTTCTTT.

This rearrangement joins TRBV5-4 to TRBJ1-1; D call uncertain. The germline V gene has CDR1 SGHNT and CDR2 YYREEE (reference sequence). This CDR3 contains 13 residues. The V end was cut by 0 bases, the J end by 1 base, with 4 bases between. In DNA form, the CDR3 reads TGTGCCAGCAGCTTGGGGCGGAACACTGAAGCTTTCTTT. Encoded protein: CASSLGRNTEAFF.

This sequence joins TRBV7-2 and TRBJ1-1; 9 bases fit TRBD1. Losses at the gene ends were 3 bases for V and 6 bases for J; bases not matched to a gene: 5. Looked up from germline, CDR1 is SGHTA and CDR2 is FQGNSA. The CDR3 has 14 residues. CDR3 region: CASSFWTGAAEAFF. CDR3 nucleotide sequence: TGTGCCAGCAGCTTCTGGACAGGGGCCGCTGAAGCTTTCTTT.

The table lists this clone with a count of one. The chain's CDR3 is CASSSPEGVGDTEAFF. DNA of the CDR3: TGTGCCAGCAGCTCACCTGAGGGCGTGGGGGACACTGAAGCTTTCTTT. The chain links TRBV7-9 to TRBJ1-1; TRBD1 is a possible D gene (5 bases). Trimming removed 4 bases at V and 3 bases at J, with 18 bases between. Germline V lookup: CDR1 SEHNR, CDR2 FQNEAQ (reference sequence). The CDR3 runs to 16 residues.

The gene calls are TRBV19 and TRBJ2-2; D may match TRBD1 or TRBD2 (5 bases each). Trimming left V 5 bases short and J 8 bases short, with 15 bases between. The CDR3 is 14 residues long. Germline-derived CDR1 and CDR2 are LNHDA and SQIVND (reference sequence). The CDR3: CASSPGTTQGELFF. The CDR3 bases are TGTGCCAGTAGTCCCGGGACCACCCAAGGGGAGCTGTTTTTT.